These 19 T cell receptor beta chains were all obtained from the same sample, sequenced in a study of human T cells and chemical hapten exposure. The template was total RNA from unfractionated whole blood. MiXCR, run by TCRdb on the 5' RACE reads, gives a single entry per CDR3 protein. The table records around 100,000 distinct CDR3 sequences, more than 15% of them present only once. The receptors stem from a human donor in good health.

The CDR3 region is CASSLESGVTEAFF. Written as DNA, the CDR3 is TGCGCCAGCAGCTTGGAGTCTGGGGTCACTGAAGCTTTCTTT. V is TRBV5-1 and J is TRBJ1-1; D gene uncertain. Trimming pared 0 bases from V and 4 bases from J, leaving 10 bases between. The CDR3 is 14 amino acids. The germline gives CDR1 SGHRS, CDR2 YFSETQ.

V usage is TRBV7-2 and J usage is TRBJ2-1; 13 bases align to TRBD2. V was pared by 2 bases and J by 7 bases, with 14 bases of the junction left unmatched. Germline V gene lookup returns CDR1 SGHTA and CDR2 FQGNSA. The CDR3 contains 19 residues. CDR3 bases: TGTGCCAGCAGCTTACCTACTGGACTAGCGGGAGCTAATAGGAATGAGCAGTTCTTC. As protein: CASSLPTGLAGANRNEQFF.

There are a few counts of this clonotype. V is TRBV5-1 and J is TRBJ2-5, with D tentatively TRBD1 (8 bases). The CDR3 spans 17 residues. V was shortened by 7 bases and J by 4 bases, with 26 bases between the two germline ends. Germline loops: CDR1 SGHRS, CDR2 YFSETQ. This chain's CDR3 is CASSTDPTGGVLETQYF. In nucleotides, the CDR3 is TGCGCCAGCTCCACAGACCCCACAGGGGGGGTGTTAGAGACCCAGTACTTC.

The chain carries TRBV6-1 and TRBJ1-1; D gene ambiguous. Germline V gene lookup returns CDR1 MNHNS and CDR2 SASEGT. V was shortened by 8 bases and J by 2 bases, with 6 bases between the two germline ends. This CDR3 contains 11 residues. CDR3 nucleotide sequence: TGTGCCAGCTTGAGAAACACTGAAGCTTTCTTT. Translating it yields CASLRNTEAFF.

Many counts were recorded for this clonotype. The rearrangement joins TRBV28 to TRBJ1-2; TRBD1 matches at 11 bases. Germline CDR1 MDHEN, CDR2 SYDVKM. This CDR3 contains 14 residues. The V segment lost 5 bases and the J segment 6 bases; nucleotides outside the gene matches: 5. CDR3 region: CASSLGQGVDGYTF. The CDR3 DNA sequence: TGTGCCAGCAGTCTGGGACAGGGGGTGGATGGCTACACCTTC.

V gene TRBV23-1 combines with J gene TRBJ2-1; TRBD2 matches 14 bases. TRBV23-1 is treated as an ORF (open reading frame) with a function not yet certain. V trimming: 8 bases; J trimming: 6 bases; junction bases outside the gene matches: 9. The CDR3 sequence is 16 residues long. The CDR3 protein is CASRDEGLAGANEQFF. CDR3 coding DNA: TGCGCCAGCCGGGACGAGGGACTAGCGGGAGCCAATGAGCAGTTCTTC.

The CDR3 is CASSIREQYF. The CDR3, as DNA: TGTGCCAGCAGTATCAGGGAGCAGTACTTC. V and J are TRBV28 and TRBJ2-7, with unresolved D. The V end was cut by 5 bases, the J end by 7 bases, with 6 bases between. CDR3 length: 10 residues. In germline, CDR1 is MDHEN, CDR2 SYDVKM.

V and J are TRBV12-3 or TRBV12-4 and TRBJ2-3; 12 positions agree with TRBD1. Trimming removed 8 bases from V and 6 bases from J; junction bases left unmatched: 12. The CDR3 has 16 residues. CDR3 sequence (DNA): TGTGCCAGCTCCAAAAGACGGGACAGGGGGCCTGATACGCAGTATTTT. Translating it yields CASSKRRDRGPDTQYF.

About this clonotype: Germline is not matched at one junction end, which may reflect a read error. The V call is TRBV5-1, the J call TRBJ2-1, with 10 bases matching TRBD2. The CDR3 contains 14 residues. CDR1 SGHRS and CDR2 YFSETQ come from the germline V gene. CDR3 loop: CASCLAGGPNEQFF. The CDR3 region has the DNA TGCGCCAGCTGCTTAGCGGGAGGCCCCAATGAGCAGTTCTTC. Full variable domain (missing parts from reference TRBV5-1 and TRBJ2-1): KAGVTQTPRYLIKTRGQQVTLSCSPISGHRSVSWYQQTPGQGLQFLFEYFSETQRNKGNFPGRFSGRQFSNSRSEMNVSTLELGDSALYLCASCLAGGPNEQFFGPGTRLTVL.

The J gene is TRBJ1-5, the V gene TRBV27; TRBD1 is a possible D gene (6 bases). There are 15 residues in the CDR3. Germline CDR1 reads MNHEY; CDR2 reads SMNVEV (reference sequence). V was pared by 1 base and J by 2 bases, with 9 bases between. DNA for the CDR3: TGTGCCAGCAGTTTATGGGCAGGGGGCAATCAGCCCCAGCATTTT. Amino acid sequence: CASSLWAGGNQPQHF.

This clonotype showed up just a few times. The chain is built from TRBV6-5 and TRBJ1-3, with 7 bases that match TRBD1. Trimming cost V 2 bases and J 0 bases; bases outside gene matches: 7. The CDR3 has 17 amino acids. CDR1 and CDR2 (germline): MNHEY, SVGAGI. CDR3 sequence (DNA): TGTGCCAGCAGTTACGCCGGGACAGCTTTCTCTGGAAACACCATATATTTT. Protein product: CASSYAGTAFSGNTIYF.

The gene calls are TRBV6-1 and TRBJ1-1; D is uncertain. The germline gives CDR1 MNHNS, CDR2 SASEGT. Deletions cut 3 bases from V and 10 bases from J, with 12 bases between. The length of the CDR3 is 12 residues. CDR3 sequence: CASSDWPSGAFF. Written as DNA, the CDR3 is TGTGCCAGCAGTGATTGGCCCTCTGGAGCTTTCTTT.

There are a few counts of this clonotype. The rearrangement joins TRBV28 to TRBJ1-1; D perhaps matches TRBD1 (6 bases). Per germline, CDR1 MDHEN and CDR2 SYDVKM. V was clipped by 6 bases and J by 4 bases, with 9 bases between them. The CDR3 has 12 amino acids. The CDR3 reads CASREGGTEAFF. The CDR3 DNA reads TGTGCCAGCAGGGAAGGGGGCACTGAAGCTTTCTTT.

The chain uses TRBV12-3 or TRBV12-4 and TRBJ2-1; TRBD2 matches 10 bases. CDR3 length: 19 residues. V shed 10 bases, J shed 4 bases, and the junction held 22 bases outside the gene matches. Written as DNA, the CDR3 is TGTGCCACCCGTCATGGGAGGGGGGCCCTAGCGGGAGTGTACAATGAGCAGTTCTTC. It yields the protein CATRHGRGALAGVYNEQFF.

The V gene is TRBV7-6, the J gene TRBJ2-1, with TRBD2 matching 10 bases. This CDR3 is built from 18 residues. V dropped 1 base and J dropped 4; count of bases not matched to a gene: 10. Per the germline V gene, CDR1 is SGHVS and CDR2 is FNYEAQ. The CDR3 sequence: CASSLGRASGRLYNEQFF. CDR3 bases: TGTGCCAGCAGCTTAGGGCGGGCTAGCGGGAGACTTTACAATGAGCAGTTCTTC.

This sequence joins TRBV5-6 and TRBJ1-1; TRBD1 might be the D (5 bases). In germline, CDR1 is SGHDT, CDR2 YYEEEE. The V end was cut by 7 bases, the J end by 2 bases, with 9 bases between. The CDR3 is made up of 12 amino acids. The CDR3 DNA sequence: TGTGCCAGCGGGAGGGGAAACACTGAAGCTTTCTTT. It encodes CASGRGNTEAFF.

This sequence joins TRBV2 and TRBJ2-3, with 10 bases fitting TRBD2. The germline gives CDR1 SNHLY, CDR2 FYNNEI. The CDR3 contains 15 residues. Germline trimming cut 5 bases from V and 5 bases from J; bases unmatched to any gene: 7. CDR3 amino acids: CASSLLAGVGDTQYF. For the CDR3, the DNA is TGTGCCAGCAGTCTTCTAGCGGGAGTGGGAGATACGCAGTATTTT.

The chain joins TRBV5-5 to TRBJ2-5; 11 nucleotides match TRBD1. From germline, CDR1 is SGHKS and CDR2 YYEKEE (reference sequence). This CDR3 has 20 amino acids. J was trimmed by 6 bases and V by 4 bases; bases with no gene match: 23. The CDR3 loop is CASSLPLRGPGQGAWKTQYF. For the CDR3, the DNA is TGTGCCAGCAGCCTCCCCCTTAGGGGGCCAGGACAGGGGGCGTGGAAGACCCAGTACTTC.

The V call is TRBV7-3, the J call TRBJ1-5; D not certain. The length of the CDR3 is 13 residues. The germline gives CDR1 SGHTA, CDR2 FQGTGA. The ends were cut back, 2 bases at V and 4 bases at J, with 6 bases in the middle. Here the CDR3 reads CASSLSGNQPQHF. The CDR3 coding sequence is TGTGCCAGCAGCTTATCTGGGAATCAGCCCCAGCATTTT.